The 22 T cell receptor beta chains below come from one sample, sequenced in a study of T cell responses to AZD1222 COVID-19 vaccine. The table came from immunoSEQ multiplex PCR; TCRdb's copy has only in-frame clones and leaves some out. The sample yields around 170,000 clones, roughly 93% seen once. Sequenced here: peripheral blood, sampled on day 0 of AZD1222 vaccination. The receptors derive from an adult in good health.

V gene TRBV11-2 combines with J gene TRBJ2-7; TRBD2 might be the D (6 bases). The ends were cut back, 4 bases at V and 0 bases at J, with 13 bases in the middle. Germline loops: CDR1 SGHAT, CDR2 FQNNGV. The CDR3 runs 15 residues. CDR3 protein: CASSSGLWSSYEQYF. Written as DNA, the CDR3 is TGTGCCAGCAGCTCGGGACTTTGGAGCTCCTACGAGCAGTACTTC.

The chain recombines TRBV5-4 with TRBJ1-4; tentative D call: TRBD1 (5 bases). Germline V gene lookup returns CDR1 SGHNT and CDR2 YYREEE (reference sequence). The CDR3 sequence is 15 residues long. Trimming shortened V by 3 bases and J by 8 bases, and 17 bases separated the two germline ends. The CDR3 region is CASSSPGDSGEKLFF. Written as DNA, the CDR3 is TGTGCCAGCAGCTCGCCGGGGGATTCAGGGGAAAAACTGTTTTTT.

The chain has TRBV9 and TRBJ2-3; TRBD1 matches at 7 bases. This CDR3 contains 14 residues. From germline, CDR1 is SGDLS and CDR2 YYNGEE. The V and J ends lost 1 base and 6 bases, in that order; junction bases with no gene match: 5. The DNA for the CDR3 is TGTGCCAGCAGCGTATCAGGGGGTTCGGATACGCAGTATTTT. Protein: CASSVSGGSDTQYF. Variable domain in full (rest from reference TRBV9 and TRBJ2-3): DSGVTQTPKHLITATGQRVTLRCSPRSGDLSVYWYQQSLDQGLQFLIQYYNGEERAKGNILERFSAQQFPDLHSELNLSSLELGDSALYFCASSVSGGSDTQYFGPGTRLTVL.

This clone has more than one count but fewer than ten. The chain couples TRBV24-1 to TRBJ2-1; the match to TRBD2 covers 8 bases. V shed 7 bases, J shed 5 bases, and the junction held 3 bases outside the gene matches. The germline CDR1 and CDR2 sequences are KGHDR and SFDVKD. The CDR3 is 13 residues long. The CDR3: CATRGLVNNEQFF. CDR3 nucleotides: TGTGCCACCAGGGGACTAGTTAACAATGAGCAGTTCTTC.

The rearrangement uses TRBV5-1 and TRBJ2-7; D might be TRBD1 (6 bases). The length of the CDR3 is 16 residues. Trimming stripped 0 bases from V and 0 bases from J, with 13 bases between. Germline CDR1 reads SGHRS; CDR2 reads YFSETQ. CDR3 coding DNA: TGCGCCAGCAGCTTGGCCGCAGGACAGTCCTCCTACGAGCAGTACTTC. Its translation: CASSLAAGQSSYEQYF.

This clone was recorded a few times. The CDR3 nucleotides are TGTGCCACCAGCAGAGATCTTCAGGCAGGGCAGGTGAGAGAGCAGTACTTC. It translates to CATSRDLQAGQVREQYF. This chain joins TRBV15 and TRBJ2-7; D might be TRBD1 (5 bases). The CDR3 totals 17 residues. V lost 0 bases and J lost 7, with 22 bases in between. In germline, CDR1 is LNHNV, CDR2 YYDKDF (reference sequence).

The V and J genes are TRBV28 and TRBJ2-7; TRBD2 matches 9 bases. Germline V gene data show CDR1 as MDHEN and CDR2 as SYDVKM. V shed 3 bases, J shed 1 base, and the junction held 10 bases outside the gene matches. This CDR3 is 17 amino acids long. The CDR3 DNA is TGTGCCAGCAGTTTCCCCGGTTTAGCGGGAGCTTCCTACGAGCAGTACTTC. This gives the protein CASSFPGLAGASYEQYF.

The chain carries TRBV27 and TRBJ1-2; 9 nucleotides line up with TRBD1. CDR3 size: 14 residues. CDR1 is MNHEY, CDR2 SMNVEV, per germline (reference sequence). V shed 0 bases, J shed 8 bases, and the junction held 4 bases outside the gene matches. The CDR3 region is CASSLSGQGWGYTF. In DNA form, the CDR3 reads TGTGCCAGCAGTTTATCGGGACAGGGTTGGGGCTACACCTTC.

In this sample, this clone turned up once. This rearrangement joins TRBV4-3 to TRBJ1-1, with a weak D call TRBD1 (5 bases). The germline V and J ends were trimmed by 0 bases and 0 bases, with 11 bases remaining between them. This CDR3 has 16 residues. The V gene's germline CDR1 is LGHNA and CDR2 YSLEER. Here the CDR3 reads CASSQEGEGMNTEAFF. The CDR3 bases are TGCGCCAGCAGCCAAGAGGGGGAGGGGATGAACACTGAAGCTTTCTTT.

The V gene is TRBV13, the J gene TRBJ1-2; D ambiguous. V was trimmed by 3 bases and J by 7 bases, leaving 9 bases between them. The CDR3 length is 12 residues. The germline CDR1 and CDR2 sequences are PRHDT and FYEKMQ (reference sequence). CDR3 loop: CASSLENGGYTF. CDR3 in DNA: TGTGCCAGCAGCTTGGAAAATGGTGGCTACACCTTC.

The CDR3 region is CASSPLAGNIYEQYF. The CDR3 DNA sequence: TGTGCCAGCAGTCCACTAGCGGGAAATATCTACGAGCAGTACTTC. The V call is TRBV27, the J call TRBJ2-7; TRBD2 matches 10 bases. Trimming at V came to 5 bases and at J to 3 bases, leaving 7 bases not matched to a gene. Looked up from germline, CDR1 is MNHEY and CDR2 is SMNVEV (reference sequence). The CDR3 is 15 residues long.

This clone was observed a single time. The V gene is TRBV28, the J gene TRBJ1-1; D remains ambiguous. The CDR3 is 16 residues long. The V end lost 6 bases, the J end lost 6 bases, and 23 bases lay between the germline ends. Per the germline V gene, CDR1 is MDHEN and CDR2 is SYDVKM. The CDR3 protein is CASSSVGVRVKAEAFF. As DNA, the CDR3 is TGTGCCAGCAGCTCCGTCGGGGTAAGGGTGAAGGCTGAAGCTTTCTTT.

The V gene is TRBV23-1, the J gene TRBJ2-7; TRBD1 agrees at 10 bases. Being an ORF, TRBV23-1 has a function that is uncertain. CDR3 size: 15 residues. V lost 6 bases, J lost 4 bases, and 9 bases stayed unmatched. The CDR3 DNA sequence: TGCGCCAGCAGCCCGGGGACAGGGGAAATGTACGAGCAGTACTTC. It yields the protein CASSPGTGEMYEQYF.

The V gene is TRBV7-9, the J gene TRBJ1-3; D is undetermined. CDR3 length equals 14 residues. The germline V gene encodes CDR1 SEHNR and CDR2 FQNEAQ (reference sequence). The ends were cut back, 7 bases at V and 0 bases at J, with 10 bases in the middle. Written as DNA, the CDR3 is TGTGCCAGCACCCCTTCGAACTCTGGAAACACCATATATTTT. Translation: CASTPSNSGNTIYF.

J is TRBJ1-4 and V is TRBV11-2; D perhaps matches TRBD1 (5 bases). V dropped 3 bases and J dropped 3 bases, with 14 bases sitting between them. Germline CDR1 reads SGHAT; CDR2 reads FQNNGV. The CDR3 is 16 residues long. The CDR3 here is CASSFTRQFPNEKLFF. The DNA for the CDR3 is TGTGCCAGCAGCTTCACCAGACAGTTTCCTAATGAAAAACTGTTTTTT.

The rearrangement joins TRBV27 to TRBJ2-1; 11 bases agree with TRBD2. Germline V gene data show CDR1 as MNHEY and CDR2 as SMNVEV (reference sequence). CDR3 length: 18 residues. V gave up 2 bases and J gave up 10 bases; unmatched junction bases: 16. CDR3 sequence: CASSLRTSGYGRKTEQFF. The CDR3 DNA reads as TGTGCCAGCAGTTTACGGACTAGCGGGTACGGCCGCAAAACGGAGCAGTTCTTC.

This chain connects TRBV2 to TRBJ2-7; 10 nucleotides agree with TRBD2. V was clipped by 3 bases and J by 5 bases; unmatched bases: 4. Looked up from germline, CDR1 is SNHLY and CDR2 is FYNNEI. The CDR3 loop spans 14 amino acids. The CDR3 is CASSDSSGGDEQYF. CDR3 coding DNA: TGTGCCAGCAGTGATTCTAGCGGGGGCGACGAGCAGTACTTC.

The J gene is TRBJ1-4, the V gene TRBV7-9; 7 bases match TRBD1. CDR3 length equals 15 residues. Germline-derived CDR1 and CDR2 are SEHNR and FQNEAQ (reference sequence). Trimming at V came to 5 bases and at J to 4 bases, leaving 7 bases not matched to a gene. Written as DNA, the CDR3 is TGTGCCAGCAGCCTATCGACAGGGAGTAATGAAAAACTGTTTTTT. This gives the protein CASSLSTGSNEKLFF.

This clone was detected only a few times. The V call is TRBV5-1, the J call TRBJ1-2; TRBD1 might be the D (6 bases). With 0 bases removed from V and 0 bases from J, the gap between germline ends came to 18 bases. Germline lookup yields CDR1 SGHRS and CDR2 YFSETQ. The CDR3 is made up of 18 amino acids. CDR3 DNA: TGCGCCAGCAGCTTGGGGGGTACAGGGCCCCTAGCTAACTATGGCTACACCTTC. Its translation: CASSLGGTGPLANYGYTF. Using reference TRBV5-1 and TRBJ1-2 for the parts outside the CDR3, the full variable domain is KAGVTQTPRYLIKTRGQQVTLSCSPISGHRSVSWYQQTPGQGLQFLFEYFSETQRNKGNFPGRFSGRQFSNSRSEMNVSTLELGDSALYLCASSLGGTGPLANYGYTFGSGTRLTVV.

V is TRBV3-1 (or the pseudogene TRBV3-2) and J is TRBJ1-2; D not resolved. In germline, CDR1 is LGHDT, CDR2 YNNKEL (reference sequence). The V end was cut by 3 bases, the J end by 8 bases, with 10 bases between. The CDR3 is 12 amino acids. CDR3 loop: CASSHGRPGYTF. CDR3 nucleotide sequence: TGTGCCAGCAGCCATGGCCGACCCGGCTACACCTTC.

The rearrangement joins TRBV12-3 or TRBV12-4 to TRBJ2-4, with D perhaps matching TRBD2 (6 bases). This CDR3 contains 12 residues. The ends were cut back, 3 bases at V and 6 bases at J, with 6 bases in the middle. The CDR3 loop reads CASSLGGNIQYF. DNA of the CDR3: TGTGCCAGCAGTTTGGGGGGAAACATTCAGTACTTC.

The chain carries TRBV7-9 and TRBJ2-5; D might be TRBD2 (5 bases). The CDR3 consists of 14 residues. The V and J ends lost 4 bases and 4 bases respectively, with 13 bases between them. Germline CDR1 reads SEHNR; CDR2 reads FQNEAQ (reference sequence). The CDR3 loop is CASSSPGKAETQYF. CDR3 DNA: TGTGCCAGCAGCTCCCCCGGGAAGGCAGAGACCCAGTACTTC. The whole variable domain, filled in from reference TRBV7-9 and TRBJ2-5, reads DTGVSQNPRHKITKRGQNVTFRCDPISEHNRLYWYRQTLGQGPEFLTYFQNEAQLEKSRLLSDRFSAERPKGSFSTLEIQRTEQGDSAMYLCASSSPGKAETQYFGPGTRLLVL.